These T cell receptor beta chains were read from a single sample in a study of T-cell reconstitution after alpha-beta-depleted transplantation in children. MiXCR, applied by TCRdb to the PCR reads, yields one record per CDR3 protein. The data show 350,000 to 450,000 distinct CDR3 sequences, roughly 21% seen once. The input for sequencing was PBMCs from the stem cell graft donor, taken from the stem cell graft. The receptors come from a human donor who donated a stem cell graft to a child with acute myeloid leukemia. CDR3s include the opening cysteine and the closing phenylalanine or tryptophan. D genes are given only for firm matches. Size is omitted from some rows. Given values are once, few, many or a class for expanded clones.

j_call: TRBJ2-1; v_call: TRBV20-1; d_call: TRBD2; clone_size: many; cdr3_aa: CSASSASASGSSYNEQFF; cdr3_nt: TGCAGTGCTAGCTCCGCGAGCGCTAGCGGCAGCTCCTACAATGAGCAGTTCTTC
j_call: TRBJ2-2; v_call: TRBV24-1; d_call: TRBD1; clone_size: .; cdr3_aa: CATSDNRDRITNTGELFF; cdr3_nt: TGTGCCACCAGTGATAACCGGGACAGGATTACGAACACCGGGGAGCTGTTTTTT
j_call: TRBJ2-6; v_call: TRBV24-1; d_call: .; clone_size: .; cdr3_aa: CATSDPTGANVLTF; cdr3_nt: TGTGCCACCAGTGATCCCACTGGGGCCAACGTCCTGACTTTC
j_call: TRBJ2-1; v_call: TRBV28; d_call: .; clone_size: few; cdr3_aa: CASSPRGAYNEQFF; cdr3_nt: TGTGCCAGCAGCCCCAGGGGCGCCTACAATGAGCAGTTCTTC
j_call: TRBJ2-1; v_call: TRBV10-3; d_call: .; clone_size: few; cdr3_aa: CATAHTDEQFF; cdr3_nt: TGTGCCACTGCCCATACGGATGAGCAGTTCTTC
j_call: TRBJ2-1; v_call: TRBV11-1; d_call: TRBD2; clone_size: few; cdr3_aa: CASSRPGLAAYNEQFF; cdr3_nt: TGTGCCAGCAGTCGTCCGGGACTAGCCGCCTACAATGAGCAGTTCTTC
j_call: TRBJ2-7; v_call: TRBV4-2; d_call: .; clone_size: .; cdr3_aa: CASSQDGTGPYEQYF; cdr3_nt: TGTGCCAGCAGCCAAGATGGGACGGGCCCCTACGAGCAGTACTTC
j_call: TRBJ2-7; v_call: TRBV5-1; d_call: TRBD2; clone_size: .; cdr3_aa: CASSWRAGSYEQYF; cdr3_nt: TGCGCCAGCAGCTGGCGAGCGGGATCCTACGAGCAGTACTTC
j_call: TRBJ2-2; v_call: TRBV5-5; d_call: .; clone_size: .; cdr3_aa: CASSLAIEYTGELFF; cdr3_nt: TGTGCCAGCAGCTTGGCTATCGAGTACACCGGGGAGCTGTTTTTT
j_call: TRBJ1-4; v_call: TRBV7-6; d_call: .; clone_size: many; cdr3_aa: CASSLSVRGGEKLFF; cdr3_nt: TGTGCCAGCAGCTTGTCTGTCAGGGGAGGGGAAAAACTGTTTTTT
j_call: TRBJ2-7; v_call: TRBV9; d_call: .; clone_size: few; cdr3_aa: CASSVEGGTYEQYF; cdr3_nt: TGTGCCAGCAGCGTAGAGGGCGGAACCTACGAGCAGTACTTC
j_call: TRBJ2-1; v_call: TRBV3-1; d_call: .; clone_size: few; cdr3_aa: CASSHPGEQFF; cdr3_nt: TGTGCCAGCAGCCACCCGGGGGAGCAGTTCTTC
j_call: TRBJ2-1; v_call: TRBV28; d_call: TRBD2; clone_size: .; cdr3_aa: CASRQPGLGYNEQFF; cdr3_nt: TGTGCCAGCAGACAACCGGGACTAGGGTACAATGAGCAGTTCTTC
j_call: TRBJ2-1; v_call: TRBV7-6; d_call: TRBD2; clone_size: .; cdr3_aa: CASSRLAGGRSYNEQFF; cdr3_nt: TGTGCCAGCAGCCGACTAGCGGGAGGTCGCTCCTACAATGAGCAGTTCTTC
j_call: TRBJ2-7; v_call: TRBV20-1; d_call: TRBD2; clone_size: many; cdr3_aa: CSPGEGSYEQYF; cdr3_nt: TGCAGCCCCGGGGAGGGATCCTACGAGCAGTACTTC
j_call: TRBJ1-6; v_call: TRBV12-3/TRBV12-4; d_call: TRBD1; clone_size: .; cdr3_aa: CASNVGTANSPLHF; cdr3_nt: TGTGCCAGCAACGTGGGGACAGCCAATTCACCCCTCCACTTT
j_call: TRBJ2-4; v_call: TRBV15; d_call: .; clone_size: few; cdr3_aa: CATSREGVVGGRSKNIQYF; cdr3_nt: TGTGCCACCAGCAGAGAGGGCGTAGTGGGAGGACGGTCCAAAAACATTCAGTACTTC
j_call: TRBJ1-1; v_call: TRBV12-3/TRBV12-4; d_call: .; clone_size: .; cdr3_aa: CASSLGGQYTEAFF; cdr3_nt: TGTGCCAGCAGTTTAGGAGGACAGTACACTGAAGCTTTCTTT
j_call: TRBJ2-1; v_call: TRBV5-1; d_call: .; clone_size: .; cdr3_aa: CASSLVGTESYNEQFF; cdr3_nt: TGCGCCAGCAGCTTGGTTGGTACTGAATCCTACAATGAGCAGTTCTTC
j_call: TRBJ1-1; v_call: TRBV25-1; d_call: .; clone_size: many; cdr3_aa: CASRTVSEAFF; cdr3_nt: TGTGCCAGCCGAACAGTCTCTGAAGCTTTCTTT
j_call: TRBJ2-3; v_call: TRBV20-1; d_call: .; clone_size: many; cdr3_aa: CSATASDTQYF; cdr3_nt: TGCAGTGCTACAGCCTCAGATACGCAGTATTTT
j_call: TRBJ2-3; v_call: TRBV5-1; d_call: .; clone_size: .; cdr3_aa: CASSLEGRSHTDTQYF; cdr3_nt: TGCGCCAGCAGCTTGGAGGGGCGGTCGCACACAGATACGCAGTATTTT
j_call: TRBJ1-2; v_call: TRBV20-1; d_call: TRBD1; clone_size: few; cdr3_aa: CSAWTGWGNYGYTF; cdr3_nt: TGCAGTGCATGGACAGGGTGGGGAAACTATGGCTACACCTTC
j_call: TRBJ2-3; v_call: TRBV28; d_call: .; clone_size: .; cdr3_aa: CASSVSSTDTQYF; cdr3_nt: TGTGCCAGCAGCGTCTCTAGCACAGATACGCAGTATTTT